The sequence of this TCR beta chain was determined in a study of T cell changes during pregnancy in multiple sclerosis. Assay used: immunoSEQ multiplex PCR; TCRdb lists only in-frame clones, some missing. Counted here are 40,000 to 55,000 clones, around 90% occurring once; the ten biggest clones make up under 9.5%. V dropped 5 bases and J dropped 14; count of bases not matched to a gene: 12. This CDR3 is built from 13 residues. Germline CDR1 SSHAT, CDR2 FNYEAQ (reference sequence). The gene calls are TRBV7-7 and TRBJ2-1; TRBD2 matches 7 bases. This receptor was obtained from a female donor with multiple sclerosis, enrolled in a pregnancy study. This material consisted of CD8+ T cells from peripheral blood mononuclear cells, taken after pregnancy. The CDR3, as DNA: TGTGCCAGCAGCCCTTCGAGGGCAGGGAGGGAGTTCTTC. Its translation: CASSPSRAGREFF.